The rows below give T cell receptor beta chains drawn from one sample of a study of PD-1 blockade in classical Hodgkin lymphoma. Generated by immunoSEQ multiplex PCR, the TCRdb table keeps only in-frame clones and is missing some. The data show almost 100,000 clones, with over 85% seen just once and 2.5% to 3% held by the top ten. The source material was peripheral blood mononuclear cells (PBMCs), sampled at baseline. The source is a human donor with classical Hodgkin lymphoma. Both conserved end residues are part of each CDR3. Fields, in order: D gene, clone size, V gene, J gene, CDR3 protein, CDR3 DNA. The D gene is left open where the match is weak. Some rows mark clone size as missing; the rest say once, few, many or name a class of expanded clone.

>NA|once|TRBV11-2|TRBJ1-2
CASSLGGPYGYTF
TGTGCCAGCAGCTTAGGGGGCCCCTATGGCTACACCTTC
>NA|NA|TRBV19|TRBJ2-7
CASSSVGASYEQYF
TGTGCCAGTAGTTCGGTTGGAGCTTCCTACGAGCAGTACTTC
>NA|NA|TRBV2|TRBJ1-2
CASSAPPYYGYTF
TGTGCCAGCAGCGCGCCCCCCTATTATGGCTACACCTTC
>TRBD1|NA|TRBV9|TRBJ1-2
CASSVDGQGDYGYTF
TGTGCCAGCAGCGTTGATGGACAGGGGGACTATGGCTACACCTTC
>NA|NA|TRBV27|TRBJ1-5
CASSLLSGRDQPQHF
TGTGCCAGCAGTTTATTGTCAGGGCGGGATCAGCCCCAGCATTTT
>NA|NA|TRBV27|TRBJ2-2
CASSLSDGQMENTGELFF
TGTGCCAGCAGTTTATCGGATGGACAGATGGAGAACACCGGGGAGCTGTTTTTT
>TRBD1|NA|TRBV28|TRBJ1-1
CASSLWLTGGTEAFF
TGTGCCAGCAGTTTATGGCTCACAGGGGGAACTGAAGCTTTCTTT
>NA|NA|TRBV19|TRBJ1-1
CASSTTALNTEAFF
TGTGCCAGTAGTACGACAGCCCTGAACACTGAAGCTTTCTTT
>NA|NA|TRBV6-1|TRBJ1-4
CASSIGLYGELFF
TGTGCCAGCAGTATAGGGTTGTATGGGGAACTGTTTTTT
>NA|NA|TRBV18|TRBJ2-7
CASSPAPGQTYEQYF
TGTGCCAGCTCACCCGCTCCGGGACAAACCTACGAGCAGTACTTC
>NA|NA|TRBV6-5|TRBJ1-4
CASSYSTLGAEKLFF
TGTGCCAGCAGTTACTCTACTCTCGGGGCGGAAAAACTGTTTTTT
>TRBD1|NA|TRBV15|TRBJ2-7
CATSNTGDTYEQYF
TGTGCCACCAGCAATACAGGGGACACCTACGAGCAGTACTTC
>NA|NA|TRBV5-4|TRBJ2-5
CASSRTGVHQETQYF
TGTGCCAGCAGTCGCACTGGGGTACACCAAGAGACCCAGTACTTC
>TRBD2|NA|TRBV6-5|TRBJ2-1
CASSSLAGGSYNEQFF
TGTGCCAGCAGTTCCCTAGCGGGAGGGTCCTACAATGAGCAGTTCTTC
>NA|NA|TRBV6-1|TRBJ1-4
CASSEARARNEKLFF
TGTGCCAGCAGTGAAGCGAGGGCGAGGAATGAAAAACTGTTTTTT
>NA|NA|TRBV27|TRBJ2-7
CASIAKRGSFYEQYF
TGTGCCAGCATCGCTAAGAGGGGGAGCTTCTACGAGCAGTACTTC
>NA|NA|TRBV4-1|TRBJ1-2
CASSQEHTSKVYGYTF
TGCGCCAGCAGCCAAGAACACACTTCAAAAGTCTATGGCTACACCTTC
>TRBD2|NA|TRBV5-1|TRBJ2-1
CASSPGTSGWNEQFF
TGCGCCAGCAGCCCGGGGACTAGCGGGTGGAATGAGCAGTTCTTC
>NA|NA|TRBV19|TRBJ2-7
CASSLLDKYEQYF
TGTGCCAGTAGTCTCCTGGACAAATACGAGCAGTACTTC
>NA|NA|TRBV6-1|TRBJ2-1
CASSEQEVANEQFF
TGTGCCAGCAGTGAACAAGAGGTCGCCAATGAGCAGTTCTTC
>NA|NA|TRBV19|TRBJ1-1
CASRTGTPNTEAFF
TGTGCCAGTAGGACCGGGACACCGAACACTGAAGCTTTCTTT
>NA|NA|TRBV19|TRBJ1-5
CASSIGWSARGRQPQHF
TGTGCCAGTAGTATAGGGTGGAGCGCGAGGGGACGCCAGCCCCAGCATTTT
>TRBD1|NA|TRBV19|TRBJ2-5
CASSGTGGRETQYF
TGTGCCAGTAGCGGGACAGGGGGCCGAGAGACCCAGTACTTC
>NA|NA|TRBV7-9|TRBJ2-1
CASSSRRTYNEQFF
TGTGCCAGCAGCTCCAGACGGACCTACAATGAGCAGTTCTTC
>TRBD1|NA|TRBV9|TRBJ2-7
CASSIGTGGVYEQYF
TGTGCCAGCAGCATAGGGACAGGGGGCGTCTACGAGCAGTACTTC
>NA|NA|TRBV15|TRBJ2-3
CATSRVKGDTQYF
TGTGCCACCAGCAGAGTTAAGGGAGATACGCAGTATTTT
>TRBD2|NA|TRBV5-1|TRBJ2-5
CASSPGLAGVVETQYF
TGCGCCAGCAGCCCGGGACTAGCGGGAGTCGTGGAGACCCAGTACTTC
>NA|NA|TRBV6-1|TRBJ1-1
CASSEALGVTEAFF
TGTGCCAGCAGTGAAGCGCTCGGGGTCACTGAAGCTTTCTTT
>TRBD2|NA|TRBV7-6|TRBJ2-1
CASSSRLAGEYNEQFF
TGTGCCAGCAGCTCAAGACTAGCGGGAGAGTACAATGAGCAGTTCTTC
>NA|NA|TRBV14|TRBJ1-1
CASSPKVLEAFF
TGTGCCAGCAGCCCGAAGGTCCTGGAAGCTTTCTTT
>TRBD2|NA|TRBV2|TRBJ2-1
CASSEALWLAVNYNEQFF
TGTGCCAGCAGTGAAGCGCTTTGGCTAGCGGTTAACTACAATGAGCAGTTCTTC
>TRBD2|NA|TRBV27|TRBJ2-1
CASSPDQTSGRIGNEQFF
TGTGCCAGCAGTCCCGATCAGACTAGCGGGAGAATAGGTAATGAGCAGTTCTTC
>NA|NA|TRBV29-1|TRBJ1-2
CTTSSGDYGYTF
TGCACTACTTCCAGCGGGGATTATGGCTACACCTTC